The clone carrying this TCR beta chain has just one count. Its antigen remains unknown. The PCR made use of 60 Vbeta and 13 Jbeta primers. Produced via immunoSEQ multiplex PCR; TCRdb's table is partial and in-frame only. Of 200,000 to 250,000 clones detected, over 65% appear once; the ten largest clones hold 0.55% to 0.75%. V was clipped by 4 bases and J by 2 bases; unmatched bases: 8. This CDR3 contains 15 residues. CDR1 and CDR2 (germline): SGHNT, YYREEE (reference sequence). The data derive from a study of cytomegalovirus exposure and HLA in healthy donors. Regarding the study as a whole: Roughly uniform sequencing depth across donors was assumed, possibly incorrectly.

V gene TRBV5-4 combines with J gene TRBJ2-7, with 8 bases aligning to TRBD1. This receptor was identified in a man aged 18 to 35 in good health and CMV-seronegative. Specimen: PBMCs. CDR3 sequence (DNA): TGTGCCAGCAGCCCCTCGACAGGGGCTGCCTACGAGCAGTACTTC. Protein product: CASSPSTGAAYEQYF.